Included here is one TCR beta chain sequence, with context. Its target is not known. As the CDR3 is not closed by the conserved phenylalanine or tryptophan, this likely results from a read error. Using RNA template, CDR3s of TCR alpha and beta were amplified with iRepertoire arm-PCR. Input was roughly 100-450 ng of tissue mRNA or PBMC total RNA. TCRdb analysed the multiplex PCR reads with MiXCR anew, one entry per CDR3 protein. The sample has some 4,700 distinct CDR3 sequences; roughly a quarter are singletons. The entry originates in a study of glioma-infiltrating T cells. This CDR3 region has 14 residues. V shed 4 bases and J shed 3 bases, with 7 bases lying between them. CDR1 and CDR2 (germline): MGHRA, YSYEKL. Study observations and caveats: Very few CDR3 sequences were shared between tissue and blood. Tissue-blood divergence was below expectation in non-neoplastic patients, above in gliomas.

The clonotype originates from a human donor with low-grade glioma or glioblastoma, undergoing nonglioma brain surgery, or in good health (not recorded which). The sample consisted of glioma tissue, nonneoplastic brain tissue, or PBMCs (not recorded which). The chain couples TRBV4-1 to TRBJ1-6; no clear D. Here the CDR3 reads CASSPEGYNSPLHL. DNA for the CDR3: TGCGCCAGCAGCCCCGAAGGCTATAATTCACCCCTCCACTTG.